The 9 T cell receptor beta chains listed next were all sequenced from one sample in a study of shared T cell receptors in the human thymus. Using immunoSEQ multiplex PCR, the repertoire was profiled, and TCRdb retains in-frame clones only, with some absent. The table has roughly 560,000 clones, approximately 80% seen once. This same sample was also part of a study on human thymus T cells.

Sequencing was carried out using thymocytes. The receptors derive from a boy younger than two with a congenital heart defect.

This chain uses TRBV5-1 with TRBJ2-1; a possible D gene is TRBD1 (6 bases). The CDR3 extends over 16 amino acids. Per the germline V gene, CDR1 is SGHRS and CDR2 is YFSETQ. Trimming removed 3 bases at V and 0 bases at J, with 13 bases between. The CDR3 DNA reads TGCGCCAGCAGCTGGACAGAGACCGACTCCTACAATGAGCAGTTCTTC. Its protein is CASSWTETDSYNEQFF.

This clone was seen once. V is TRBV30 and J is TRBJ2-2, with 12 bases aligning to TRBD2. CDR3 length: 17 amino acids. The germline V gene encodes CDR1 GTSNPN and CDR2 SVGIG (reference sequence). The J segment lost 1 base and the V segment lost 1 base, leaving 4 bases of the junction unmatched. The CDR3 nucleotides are TGTGCCTGGAGTGCCGGACTAGCGGGAAGGAACACCGGGGAGCTGTTTTTT. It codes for CAWSAGLAGRNTGELFF.

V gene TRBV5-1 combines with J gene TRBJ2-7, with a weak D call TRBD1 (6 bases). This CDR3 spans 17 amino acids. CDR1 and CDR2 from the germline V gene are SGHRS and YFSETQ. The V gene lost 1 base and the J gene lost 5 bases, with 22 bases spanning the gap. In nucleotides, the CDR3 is TGCGCCAGCAGCTTGTCTCTAAGACAGGCCCCTGGGGACGAGCAGTACTTC. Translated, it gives CASSLSLRQAPGDEQYF.

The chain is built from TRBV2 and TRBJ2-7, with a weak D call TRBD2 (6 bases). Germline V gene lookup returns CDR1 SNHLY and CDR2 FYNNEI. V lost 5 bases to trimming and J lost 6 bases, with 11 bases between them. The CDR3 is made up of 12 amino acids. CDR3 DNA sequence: TGTGCCAGCAGTCGGGTTAGCGGCGAGCAGTACTTC. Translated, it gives CASSRVSGEQYF. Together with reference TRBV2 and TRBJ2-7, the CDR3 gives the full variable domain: EPEVTQTPSHQVTQMGQEVILRCVPISNHLYFYWYRQILGQKVEFLVSFYNNEISEKSEIFDDQFSVERPDGSNFTLKIRSTKLEDSAMYFCASSRVSGEQYFGPGTRLTVT.

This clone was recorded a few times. The CDR3 here is CASSQDPLGLPTSTDTQYF. For the CDR3, the DNA is TGTGCCAGCAGCCAAGATCCGTTGGGCCTTCCCACTAGCACAGATACGCAGTATTTT. V gene TRBV14 combines with J gene TRBJ2-3; D is ambiguous. V shed 0 bases and J shed 0 bases, with 19 bases lying between them. The CDR3 extends over 19 amino acids. Germline CDR1 reads SGHDN; CDR2 reads FVKESK.

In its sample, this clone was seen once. In nucleotides, the CDR3 is TGTGCCAGCAGCTCACCGGGACAGGGTGCTTTGGGCACTGAAGCTTTCTTT. It yields the protein CASSSPGQGALGTEAFF. The V gene is TRBV7-2, the J gene TRBJ1-1, with 9 nucleotides matching TRBD1. Germline V CDR1 and CDR2: SGHTA, FQGNSA. This CDR3 is 17 amino acids long. The V and J ends lost 4 bases and 4 bases, in that order; junction bases with no gene match: 13.

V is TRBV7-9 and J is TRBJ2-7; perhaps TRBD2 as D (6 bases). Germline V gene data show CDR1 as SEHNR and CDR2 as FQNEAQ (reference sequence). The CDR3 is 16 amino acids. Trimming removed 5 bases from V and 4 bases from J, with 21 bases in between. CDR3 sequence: CASSRISSSGRYEQYF. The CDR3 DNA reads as TGTGCCAGCAGCCGGATATCCTCAAGCGGGCGGTACGAGCAGTACTTC.

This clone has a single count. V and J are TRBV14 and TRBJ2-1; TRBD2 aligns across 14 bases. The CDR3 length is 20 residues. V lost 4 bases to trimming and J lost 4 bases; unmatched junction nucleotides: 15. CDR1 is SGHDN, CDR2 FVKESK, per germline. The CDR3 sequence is CASSPKLGLAGGPSYNEQFF. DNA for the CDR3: TGTGCCAGCAGCCCTAAGCTCGGACTAGCGGGAGGACCAAGTTACAATGAGCAGTTCTTC.

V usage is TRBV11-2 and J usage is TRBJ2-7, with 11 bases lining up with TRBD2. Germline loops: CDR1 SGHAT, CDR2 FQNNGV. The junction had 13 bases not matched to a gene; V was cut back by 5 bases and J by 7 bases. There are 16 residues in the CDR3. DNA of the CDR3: TGTGCCAGCAGCCCCTCGGGGGCTAGCGGGAGGTGTGAGCAGTACTTC. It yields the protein CASSPSGASGRCEQYF.